This T cell receptor beta chain comes out of a study of blood T cell repertoires in COVID-19. In the study overall: COVID-19 samples from acute and convalescent phases originated in the United States, Italy and Spain. In each case, the material was cDNA or gDNA derived from T cells, B-cell-depleted T cells, or PBMCs.

How the authors handled the data: Amplified reference gene primers provided the basis for estimating nucleated cell counts. Here immunoSEQ multiplex PCR was the method, and the copy in TCRdb shows in-frame clones only, minus some. V and J calls and clone size are those listed in that table; D and trimming were worked out from the DNA. The table includes 200,000 to 250,000 clones, approximately 79% detected once. Trimming left V 7 bases short and J 9 bases short, with 19 bases between. This CDR3 has 15 residues. Per the germline V gene, CDR1 is MNHEY and CDR2 is SMNVEV (reference sequence). The sequence was obtained from a woman aged 40-49 years with active or convalescent COVID-19. Material: peripheral blood. The chain recombines TRBV27 with TRBJ1-6, with D possibly matching TRBD1 (6 bases). This CDR3 reads CASTGGLGASSPLHF. CDR3 coding DNA: TGTGCCAGCACCGGGGGGCTGGGGGCGAGTTCACCCCTCCACTTT.